Here is one T cell receptor beta chain with its context. No antigen is known for it. A multiplex PCR was run with 60 Vbeta primers and 13 Jbeta primers. Assay: immunoSEQ multiplex PCR; the TCRdb copy retains only in-frame clones and omits some. Of fewer than 80,000 clones in the sample, about three quarters were seen once. This sample stems from a study of cytomegalovirus exposure and HLA in healthy donors. General observations from the study: Certain indistinguishable V segments, among them TRBV6-2 and TRBV6-3, were excluded.

This CDR3 has 16 residues. This TCR was sampled from a man younger than 35 in good health and CMV-seronegative. The V call is TRBV21-1, the J call TRBJ1-1. TRBV21-1 is reported as a pseudogene. Sequencing was performed on PBMCs. Written as DNA, the CDR3 is TGTGCCAGCAGCAAAGAAGAGGATTGGGTGAACACTGAAGCTTTCTTT. Encoded protein: CASSKEEDWVNTEAFF.